This is a list of T cell receptor beta chains from one sample in a study of CD8 T cells in Susac syndrome. MiXCR, applied by TCRdb to the immunoSEQ multiplex PCR reads, yields one record per CDR3 protein. The sample lists 71,000 or so distinct CDR3 sequences; around 93% were seen once. The sequencing input was CD4+ T cells from PBMCs. Receptor source: a human donor with Susac syndrome. Each CDR3 is given with its conserved first and last residue. The D gene is left open where the match is weak. Clone size appears in some rows only: once, few, many, or a class for an expanded clone.

CASSGAGAYYGYTF	TGTGCCAGCAGCGGGGCAGGGGCATACTATGGCTACACCTTC	TRBV28	-	TRBJ1-2	-
CASSFDGGGADTQYF	TGTGCCAGCAGTTTTGACGGCGGGGGGGCAGATACGCAGTATTTT	TRBV28	-	TRBJ2-3	TRBD2
CASSFGTLSPLHF	TGTGCCAGCAGCTTCGGGACCCTTTCACCCCTCCACTTT	TRBV7-2	-	TRBJ1-6	-
CASSASQGIVKNIQYF	TGTGCCAGCAGTGCCTCACAGGGAATCGTCAAAAACATTCAGTACTTC	TRBV2	-	TRBJ2-4	-
CAISTVWDTEAFF	TGCGCCATCTCGACCGTCTGGGACACTGAAGCTTTCTTT	TRBV10-2	-	TRBJ1-1	-
CASSLAGGGADTQYF	TGTGCCAGCAGCTTAGCGGGCGGGGGGGCAGATACGCAGTATTTT	TRBV7-2	once	TRBJ2-3	TRBD2
CASSLTGGLGTEQYF	TGTGCCAGCAGCTTAACTGGGGGCCTTGGGACCGAGCAGTACTTC	TRBV11-2	-	TRBJ2-7	-
CATSDPGTGYNEQFF	TGTGCCACCAGTGACCCCGGGACAGGGTACAATGAGCAGTTCTTC	TRBV24-1	-	TRBJ2-1	TRBD1
CASSQGRQDTDTQYF	TGTGCCAGCAGCCAAGGGAGACAGGACACAGATACGCAGTATTTT	TRBV3-1	-	TRBJ2-3	-
CASSGRLNTEAFF	TGTGCCAGCAGCGGGAGACTGAACACTGAAGCTTTCTTT	TRBV7-2	-	TRBJ1-1	-
CASSLRHTDTQYF	TGTGCCAGCAGTTTAAGACACACAGATACGCAGTATTTT	TRBV12-3/TRBV12-4	once	TRBJ2-3	-
CASSPLEAGAFYEQYF	TGTGCCAGCTCACCACTCGAAGCGGGGGCCTTCTACGAGCAGTACTTC	TRBV18	-	TRBJ2-7	TRBD2
CATSRDLGRYEQYF	TGTGCCACCAGCAGAGATCTGGGAAGATACGAGCAGTACTTC	TRBV15	-	TRBJ2-7	-
CASSRLAGGREQFF	TGTGCCAGCAGTAGACTAGCGGGGGGGCGGGAGCAGTTCTTC	TRBV28	-	TRBJ2-1	TRBD2
CSAREQDRRRNEQFF	TGCAGTGCTAGAGAGCAGGACAGGCGACGCAATGAGCAGTTCTTC	TRBV20-1	-	TRBJ2-1	TRBD1
CASSSSYRAPEAFF	TGCGCCAGCAGCTCCTCATACAGGGCTCCTGAAGCTTTCTTT	TRBV5-1	-	TRBJ1-1	-
CASSLLSRVAGYTF	TGTGCCAGCAGCTTGCTTAGCCGGGTCGCTGGCTACACCTTC	TRBV5-4	-	TRBJ1-2	-
CASSLDSLSYGYTF	TGTGCCAGCTCCCTCGACAGTTTGTCCTATGGCTACACCTTC	TRBV7-8	-	TRBJ1-2	-
CASSTGLRGSGEQYF	TGTGCCAGCAGCACGGGACTAAGGGGTTCGGGCGAGCAGTACTTC	TRBV5-6	once	TRBJ2-7	TRBD2
CASSYPGQGEGDTQYF	TGTGCCAGCAGTTATCCGGGACAGGGGGAAGGAGATACGCAGTATTTT	TRBV6-2/TRBV6-3	-	TRBJ2-3	TRBD1
CASSRKGTATSASGEKLFF	TGTGCCAGCAGTCGAAAGGGGACAGCCACATCAGCGAGTGGGGAAAAACTGTTTTTT	TRBV7-2	-	TRBJ1-4	TRBD1
CASSLARASYNEQFF	TGTGCCAGCAGCTTGGCCAGGGCTTCCTACAATGAGCAGTTCTTC	TRBV5-4	-	TRBJ2-1	-
CASGRTGDTEAFF	TGTGCCAGCGGGAGGACAGGTGACACTGAAGCTTTCTTT	TRBV9	-	TRBJ1-1	TRBD1
CASSFPRGQETQYF	TGTGCCAGCAGCTTTCCACGGGGGCAAGAGACCCAGTACTTC	TRBV7-3	-	TRBJ2-5	-
CASGSGNLNYGYTF	TGTGCCAGCGGCTCAGGGAATCTTAACTATGGCTACACCTTC	TRBV9	once	TRBJ1-2	-
CASSLVGGDGEQYF	TGTGCCAGCAGCTTAGTCGGAGGGGACGGCGAGCAGTACTTC	TRBV7-2	-	TRBJ2-7	-
CASSLVGSWGYTF	TGTGCCAGCAGCTTAGTGGGATCTTGGGGCTACACCTTC	TRBV7-9	few	TRBJ1-2	-
CASSTPGGSSLYGYTF	TGTGCCAGCAGTACCCCCGGGGGAAGCTCGCTCTATGGCTACACCTTC	TRBV6-6	once	TRBJ1-2	-
CASSPIGQGQPQHF	TGTGCCAGCTCACCGATTGGGCAGGGTCAGCCCCAGCATTTT	TRBV18	once	TRBJ1-5	-
CASSYRGRYTF	TGTGCCAGCAGCTACAGGGGGCGCTACACCTTC	TRBV7-9	-	TRBJ1-2	TRBD1
CASSQDLGAGEGELGETQYF	TGTGCCAGCAGCCAAGATCTTGGGGCAGGGGAAGGAGAATTGGGAGAGACCCAGTACTTC	TRBV3-1	-	TRBJ2-5	-
CASSPRGGGSYNEQFF	TGTGCCAGCAGCCCCCGCGGCGGGGGGTCCTACAATGAGCAGTTCTTC	TRBV7-3	-	TRBJ2-1	TRBD2
CATSDPSRGDTEAFF	TGTGCCACCAGTGACCCTTCAAGGGGGGACACTGAAGCTTTCTTT	TRBV24-1	-	TRBJ1-1	-
CASTVGSCEQYF	TGTGCCAGCACCGTTGGCTCCTGCGAGCAGTACTTC	TRBV28	-	TRBJ2-7	-
CASSLGQGQETQYF	TGCGCCAGCAGCTTGGGACAGGGTCAAGAGACCCAGTACTTC	TRBV5-1	-	TRBJ2-5	TRBD1
CASRQTSNYGYTF	TGCGCCAGTAGACAGACCTCTAACTATGGCTACACCTTC	TRBV5-1	-	TRBJ1-2	-
CASSSRATSLNYGYTF	TGTGCCAGCAGTTCCCGGGCGACTTCGCTTAACTATGGCTACACCTTC	TRBV12-3/TRBV12-4	-	TRBJ1-2	-
CASSLNRGTNEKLFF	TGCGCCAGCAGCTTGAACAGAGGGACTAATGAAAAACTGTTTTTT	TRBV5-1	-	TRBJ1-4	-
CSATSQGFNSPLHF	TGCAGTGCTACGAGCCAGGGGTTTAATTCACCCCTCCACTTT	TRBV20-1	-	TRBJ1-6	-
CASSYGRRYYGYTF	TGTGCCAGCAGTTACGGACGCAGGTACTATGGCTACACCTTC	TRBV6-2/TRBV6-3	-	TRBJ1-2	-
CASSLGGNGLNTEAFF	TGCGCCAGCAGCTTGGGGGGCAATGGACTGAACACTGAAGCTTTCTTT	TRBV5-1	-	TRBJ1-1	-
CASSSPFEKLFF	TGTGCCAGCAGTTCCCCTTTTGAAAAACTGTTTTTT	TRBV27	-	TRBJ1-4	-
CASSQDWGYEQYF	TGTGCCAGCAGCCAAGATTGGGGGTACGAGCAGTACTTC	TRBV14	-	TRBJ2-7	-
CASSLGLAGPETQYF	TGTGCCAGCAGCTTAGGACTAGCGGGGCCAGAGACCCAGTACTTC	TRBV7-2	-	TRBJ2-5	TRBD2
CASSAEGIPNQPQHF	TGTGCCAGCAGTGCAGAGGGCATACCCAATCAGCCCCAGCATTTT	TRBV2	-	TRBJ1-5	-